This TCR beta chain is from a study of early T cells in non-severe SARS-CoV-2 infection. This clonotype was found a few times. TCRdb redid the calling of the 5' RACE reads with MiXCR, one entry per CDR3 protein. The sample lists 65,000 to 70,000 distinct CDR3 sequences, 11% occurring once. This CDR3 has 14 amino acids. Trimming pared 3 bases from V and 2 bases from J, leaving 10 bases between. The germline CDR1 and CDR2 sequences are MNHEY and SMNVEV (reference sequence). Sequencing used whole blood. This receptor was identified in an adult who was a healthcare worker with PCR-confirmed SARS-CoV-2 infection or an uninfected control (not recorded which). The chain has TRBV27 and TRBJ2-5, with TRBD1 as a possible D gene (5 bases). CDR3 residues: CASSFAGQQETQYF. In nucleotides, the CDR3 is TGTGCCAGCAGTTTCGCAGGACAACAAGAGACCCAGTACTTC.